This T cell receptor beta chain originates from a study of glioma-infiltrating T cells. Per the germline V gene, CDR1 is MGHRA and CDR2 is YSYEKL. CDR3 length equals 14 residues. Comments on this clonotype: What it binds is unknown. A much larger clone sits a single nucleotide away, making a read error possible.

Broader study findings: Shared blood CDR3 signature motifs marked patients with low tissue-blood divergence. Gliomas, especially low-grade, showed above-expected tissue-blood divergence; non-neoplastic patients showed below.

Using RNA template, CDR3s of TCR alpha and beta were amplified with iRepertoire arm-PCR. Tissue mRNA or PBMC total RNA, about 85-400 ng, went into one-step reverse transcription and amplification. Using its own MiXCR run on the multiplex PCR reads, TCRdb lists one record per CDR3 protein. Among about 410,000 distinct CDR3 sequences listed, around 45% were seen once. The rearrangement joins TRBV4-1 to TRBJ2-3; D perhaps matches TRBD1 (5 bases). Input material: glioma tissue, nonneoplastic brain tissue, or PBMCs (not recorded which). The sequence was obtained from a human donor with low-grade glioma or glioblastoma, undergoing nonglioma brain surgery, or in good health (not recorded which). CDR3 residues: CASAEKGSTGTQYF. Written as DNA, the CDR3 is TGCGCCAGCGCAGAAAAGGGTAGCACAGGTACGCAGTATTTT.